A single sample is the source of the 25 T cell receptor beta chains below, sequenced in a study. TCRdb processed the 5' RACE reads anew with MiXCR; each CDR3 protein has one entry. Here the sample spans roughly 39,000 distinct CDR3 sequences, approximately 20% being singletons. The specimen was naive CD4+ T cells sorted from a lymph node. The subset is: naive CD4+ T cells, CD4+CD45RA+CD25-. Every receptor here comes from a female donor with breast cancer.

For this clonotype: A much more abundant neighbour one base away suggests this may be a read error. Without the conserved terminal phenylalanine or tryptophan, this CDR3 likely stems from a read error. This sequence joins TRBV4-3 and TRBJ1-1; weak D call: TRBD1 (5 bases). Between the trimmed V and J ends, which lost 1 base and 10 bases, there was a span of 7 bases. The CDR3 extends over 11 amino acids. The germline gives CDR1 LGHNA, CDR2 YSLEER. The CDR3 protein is CASSQGGTAFY. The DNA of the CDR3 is TGCGCCAGCAGCCAAGGGGGCACAGCTTTCTAT.

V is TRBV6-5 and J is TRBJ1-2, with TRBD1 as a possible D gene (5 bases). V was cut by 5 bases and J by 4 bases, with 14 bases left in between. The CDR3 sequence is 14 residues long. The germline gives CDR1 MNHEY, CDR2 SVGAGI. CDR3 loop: CASSEMAGPYGYTF. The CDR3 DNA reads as TGTGCCAGCAGTGAAATGGCAGGGCCCTATGGCTACACCTTC.

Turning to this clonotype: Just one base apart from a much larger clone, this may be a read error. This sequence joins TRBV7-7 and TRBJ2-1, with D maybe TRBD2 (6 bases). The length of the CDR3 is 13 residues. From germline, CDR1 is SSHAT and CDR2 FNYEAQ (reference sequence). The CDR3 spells CASSFGGLNEQLF. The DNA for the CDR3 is TGTGCTAGCAGCTTTGGAGGGTTGAATGAGCAGCTCTTC.

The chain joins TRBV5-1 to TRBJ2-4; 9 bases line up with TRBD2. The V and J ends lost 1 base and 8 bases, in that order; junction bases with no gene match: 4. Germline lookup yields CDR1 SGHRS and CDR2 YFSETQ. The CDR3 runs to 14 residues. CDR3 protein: CASSLRGRGDIQYF. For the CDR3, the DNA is TGCGCCAGCAGCTTGCGCGGGAGGGGAGACATTCAGTACTTC.

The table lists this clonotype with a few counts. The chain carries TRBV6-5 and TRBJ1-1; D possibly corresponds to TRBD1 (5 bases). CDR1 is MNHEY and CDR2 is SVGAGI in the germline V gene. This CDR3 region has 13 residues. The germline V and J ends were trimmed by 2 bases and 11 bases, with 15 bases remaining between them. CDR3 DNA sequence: TGTGCCAGCAGTTACACAGGCTCGGACTCGGCTTTCTTT. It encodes CASSYTGSDSAFF.

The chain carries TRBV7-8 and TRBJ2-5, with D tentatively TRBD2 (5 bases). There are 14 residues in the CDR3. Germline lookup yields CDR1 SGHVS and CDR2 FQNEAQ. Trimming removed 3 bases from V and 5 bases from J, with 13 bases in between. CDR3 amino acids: CASSFFGRGETQYF. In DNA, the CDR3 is TGTGCCAGCAGCTTCTTCGGCCGAGGGGAGACCCAGTACTTC. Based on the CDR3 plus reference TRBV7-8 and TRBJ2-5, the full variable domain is GAGVSQSPRYKVAKRGQDVALRCDPISGHVSLFWYQQALGQGPEFLTYFQNEAQLDKSGLPSDRFFAERPEGSVSTLKIQRTQQEDSAVYLCASSFFGRGETQYFGPGTRLLVL.

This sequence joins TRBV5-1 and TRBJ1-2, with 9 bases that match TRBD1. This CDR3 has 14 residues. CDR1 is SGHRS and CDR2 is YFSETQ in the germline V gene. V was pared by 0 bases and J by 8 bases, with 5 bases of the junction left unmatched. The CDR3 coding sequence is TGCGCCAGCAGCTTGGAGACAGGGGGAAGCGGCTACACCTTC. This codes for CASSLETGGSGYTF.

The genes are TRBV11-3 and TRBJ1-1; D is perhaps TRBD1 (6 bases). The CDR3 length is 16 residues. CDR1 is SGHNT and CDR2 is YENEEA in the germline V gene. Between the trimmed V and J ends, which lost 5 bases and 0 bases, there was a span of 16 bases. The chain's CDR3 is CASSPDATGLNTEAFF. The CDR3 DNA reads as TGTGCCAGCAGCCCCGATGCAACAGGGTTGAACACTGAAGCTTTCTTT.

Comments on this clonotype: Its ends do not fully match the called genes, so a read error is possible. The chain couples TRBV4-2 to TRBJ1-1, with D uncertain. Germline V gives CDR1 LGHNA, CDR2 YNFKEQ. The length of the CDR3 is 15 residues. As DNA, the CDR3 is TGTACCAGCAGCCACTTGGGTGCATCGAACACTGAAGCTTTCTTT. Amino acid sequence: CTSSHLGASNTEAFF.

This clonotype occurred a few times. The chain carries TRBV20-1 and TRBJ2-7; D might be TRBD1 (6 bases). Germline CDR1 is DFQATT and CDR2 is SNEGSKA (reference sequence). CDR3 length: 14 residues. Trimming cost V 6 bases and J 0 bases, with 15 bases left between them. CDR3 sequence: CSAKQGSNSYEQYF. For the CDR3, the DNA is TGCAGTGCAAAACAGGGTTCCAACTCCTACGAGCAGTACTTC.

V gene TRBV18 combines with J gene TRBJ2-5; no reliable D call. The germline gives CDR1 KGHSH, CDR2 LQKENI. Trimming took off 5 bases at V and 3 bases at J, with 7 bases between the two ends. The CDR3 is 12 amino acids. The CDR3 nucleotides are TGTGCCAGCTCAAAATCCGAAGAGACCCAGTACTTC. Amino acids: CASSKSEETQYF. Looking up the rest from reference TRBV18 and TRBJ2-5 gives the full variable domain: NAGVMQNPRHLVRRRGQEARLRCSPMKGHSHVYWYRQLPEEGLKFMVYLQKENIIDESGMPKERFSAEFPKEGPSILRIQQVVRGDSAAYFCASSKSEETQYFGPGTRLLVL.

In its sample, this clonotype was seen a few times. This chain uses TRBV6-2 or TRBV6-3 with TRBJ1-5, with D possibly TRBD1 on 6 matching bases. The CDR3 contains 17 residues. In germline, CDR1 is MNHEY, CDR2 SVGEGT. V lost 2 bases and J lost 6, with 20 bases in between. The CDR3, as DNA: TGTGCCAGCAGTTACGAAGGGGGGGGCCTTCAAGGTCAGCCCCAGCATTTT. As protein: CASSYEGGGLQGQPQHF.

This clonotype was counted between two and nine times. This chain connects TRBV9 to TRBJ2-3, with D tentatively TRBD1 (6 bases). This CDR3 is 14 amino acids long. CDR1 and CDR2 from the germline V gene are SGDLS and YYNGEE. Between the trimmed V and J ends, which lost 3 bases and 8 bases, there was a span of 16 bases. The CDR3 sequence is CASSEGDRRGTQYF. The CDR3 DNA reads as TGTGCCAGCAGCGAGGGGGACCGCCGGGGTACGCAGTATTTT. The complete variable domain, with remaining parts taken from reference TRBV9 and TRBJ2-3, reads DSGVTQTPKHLITATGQRVTLRCSPRSGDLSVYWYQQSLDQGLQFLIQYYNGEERAKGNILERFSAQQFPDLHSELNLSSLELGDSALYFCASSEGDRRGTQYFGPGTRLTVL.

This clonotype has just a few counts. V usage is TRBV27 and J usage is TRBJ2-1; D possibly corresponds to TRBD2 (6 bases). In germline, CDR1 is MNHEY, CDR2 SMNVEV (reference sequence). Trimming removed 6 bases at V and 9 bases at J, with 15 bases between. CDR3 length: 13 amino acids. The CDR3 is CASRVMAGSEQFF. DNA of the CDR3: TGTGCCAGCAGGGTAATGGCGGGGTCTGAGCAGTTCTTC.

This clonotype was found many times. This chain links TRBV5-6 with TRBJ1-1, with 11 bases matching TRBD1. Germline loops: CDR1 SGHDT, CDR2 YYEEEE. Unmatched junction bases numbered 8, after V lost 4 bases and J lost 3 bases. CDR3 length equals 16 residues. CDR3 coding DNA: TGTGCCAGCAGCCTGGACAGGGGGCGTTGGGACACTGAAGCTTTCTTT. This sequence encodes CASSLDRGRWDTEAFF.

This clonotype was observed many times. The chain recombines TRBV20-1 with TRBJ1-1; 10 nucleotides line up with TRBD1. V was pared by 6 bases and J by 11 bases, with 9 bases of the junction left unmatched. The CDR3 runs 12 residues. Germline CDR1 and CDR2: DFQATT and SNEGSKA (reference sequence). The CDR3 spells CSALQGTGEAFF. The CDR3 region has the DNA TGCAGTGCCCTCCAAGGGACAGGGGAGGCTTTCTTT.

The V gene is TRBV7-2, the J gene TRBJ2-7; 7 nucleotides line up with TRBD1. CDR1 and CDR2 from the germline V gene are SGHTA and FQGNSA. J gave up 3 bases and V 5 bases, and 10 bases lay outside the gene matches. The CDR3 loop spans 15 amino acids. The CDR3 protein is CASSEGPGQIYEQYF. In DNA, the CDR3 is TGTGCCAGCAGCGAGGGGCCGGGACAGATCTACGAGCAGTACTTC.

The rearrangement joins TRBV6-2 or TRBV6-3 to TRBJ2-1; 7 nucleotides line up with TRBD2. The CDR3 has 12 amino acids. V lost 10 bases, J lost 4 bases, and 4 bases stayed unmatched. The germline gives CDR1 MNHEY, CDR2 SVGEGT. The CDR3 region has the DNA TGTGCCACGGCTAGCGGTTACAATGAGCAGTTCTTC. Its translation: CATASGYNEQFF.

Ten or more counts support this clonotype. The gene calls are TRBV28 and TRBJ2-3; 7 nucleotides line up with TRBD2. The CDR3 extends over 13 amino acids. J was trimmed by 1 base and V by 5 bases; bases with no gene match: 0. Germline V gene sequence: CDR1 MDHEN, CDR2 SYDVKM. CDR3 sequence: CASSGRGTDTQYF. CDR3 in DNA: TGTGCCAGCAGTGGGAGGGGCACAGATACGCAGTATTTT.

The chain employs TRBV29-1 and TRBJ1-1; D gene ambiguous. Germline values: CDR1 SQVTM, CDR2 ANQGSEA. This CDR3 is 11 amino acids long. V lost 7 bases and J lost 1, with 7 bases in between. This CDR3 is CSEMGNTEAFF. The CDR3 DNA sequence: TGCAGCGAGATGGGGAACACTGAAGCTTTCTTT.

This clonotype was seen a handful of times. In DNA, the CDR3 is TGTGCCAGCAGTAGAAAGACTAGCGGGAGTTTCGGCGGGGAGCTGTTTTTT. Translating gives CASSRKTSGSFGGELFF. The V gene is TRBV12-3 or TRBV12-4, the J gene TRBJ2-2; 12 bases match TRBD2. V was clipped by 5 bases and J by 7 bases; unmatched bases: 11. CDR3 size: 17 residues.

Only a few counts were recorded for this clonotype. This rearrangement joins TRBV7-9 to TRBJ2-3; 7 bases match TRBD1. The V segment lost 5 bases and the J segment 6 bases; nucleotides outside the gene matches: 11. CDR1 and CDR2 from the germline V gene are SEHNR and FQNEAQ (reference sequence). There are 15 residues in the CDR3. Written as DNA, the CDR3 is TGTGCCAGCAGCCGTAGGACAGGCCTAGGCGATACGCAGTATTTT. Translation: CASSRRTGLGDTQYF.

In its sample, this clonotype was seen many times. CDR3 sequence reads: CASSSGPTDTQYF. The CDR3 nucleotides are TGCGCCAGCAGCTCGGGACCGACAGATACGCAGTATTTT. The chain is built from TRBV5-1 and TRBJ2-3; D may correspond to TRBD1 or TRBD2 (5 bases each). Germline CDR1 SGHRS, CDR2 YFSETQ. The V and J ends lost 3 bases and 3 bases respectively, with 8 bases between them. This CDR3 spans 13 amino acids.

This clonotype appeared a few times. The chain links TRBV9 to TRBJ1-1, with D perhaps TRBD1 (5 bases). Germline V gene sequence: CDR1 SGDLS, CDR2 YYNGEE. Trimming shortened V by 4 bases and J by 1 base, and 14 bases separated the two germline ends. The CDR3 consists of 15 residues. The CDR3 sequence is CASSLGSQGNTEAFF. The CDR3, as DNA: TGTGCCAGCAGCTTAGGGTCCCAGGGGAACACTGAAGCTTTCTTT.

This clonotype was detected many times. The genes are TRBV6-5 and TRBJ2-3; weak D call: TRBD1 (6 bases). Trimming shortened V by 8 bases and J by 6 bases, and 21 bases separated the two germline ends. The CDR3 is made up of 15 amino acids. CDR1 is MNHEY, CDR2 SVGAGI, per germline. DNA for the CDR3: TGTGCCAGCTGTAAAGGGGGTCCAGTAACCGATACGCAGTATTTT. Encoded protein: CASCKGGPVTDTQYF.